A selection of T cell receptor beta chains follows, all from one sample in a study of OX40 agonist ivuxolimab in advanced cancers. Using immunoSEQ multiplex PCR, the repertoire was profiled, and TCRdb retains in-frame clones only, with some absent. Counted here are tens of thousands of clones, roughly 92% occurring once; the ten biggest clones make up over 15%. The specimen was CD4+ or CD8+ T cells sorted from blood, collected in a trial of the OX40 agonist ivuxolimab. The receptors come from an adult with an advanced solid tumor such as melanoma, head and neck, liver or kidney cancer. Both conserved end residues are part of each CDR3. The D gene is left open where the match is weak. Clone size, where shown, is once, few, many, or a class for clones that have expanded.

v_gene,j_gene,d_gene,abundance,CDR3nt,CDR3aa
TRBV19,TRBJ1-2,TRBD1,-,TGTGCCAGTGGGCCGGAGGGGGCAAAGGGAGACTATGGCTACACCTTC,CASGPEGAKGDYGYTF
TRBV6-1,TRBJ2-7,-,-,TGTGCCAGCAGTATGGACACAAGCTCCTACGAGCAGTACTTC,CASSMDTSSYEQYF
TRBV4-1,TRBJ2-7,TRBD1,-,TGCGCCAGCAGCCAAGAACCAGGGGGCGCGGGCGAGCAGTACTTC,CASSQEPGGAGEQYF
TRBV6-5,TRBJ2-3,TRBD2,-,TGTGCCAGCAGTTTCGGACTAGCGGGGCCCACAGATACGCAGTATTTT,CASSFGLAGPTDTQYF
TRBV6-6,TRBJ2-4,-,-,TGTGCCAGCAGTACCCTCGGAGAACCCGAGTACTTC,CASSTLGEPEYF
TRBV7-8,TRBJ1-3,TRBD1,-,TGTGCCAGCAGCACTCGACAGGGGGGAAACACCATATATTTT,CASSTRQGGNTIYF
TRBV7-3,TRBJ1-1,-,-,TGTGCCAGCAGCTTGGGGCAGGGGAACACTGAAGCTTTCTTT,CASSLGQGNTEAFF
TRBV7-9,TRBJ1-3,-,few,TGTGCCAGCAGCCCAAGACCGATATCTGGAAACACCATATATTTT,CASSPRPISGNTIYF
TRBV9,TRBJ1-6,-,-,TGTGCCAGCAGCGAAAATAATAATTCACCCCTCCACTTT,CASSENNNSPLHF
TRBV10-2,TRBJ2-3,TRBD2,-,TGCGCCAGCAGTGATCTAGCGGGGGGCCTTAACACAGATACGCAGTATTTT,CASSDLAGGLNTDTQYF
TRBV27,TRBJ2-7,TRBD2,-,TGTGCCAGCAGTTTACTTAGCGGGGCCGATTTCCCTTACGAGCAGTACTTC,CASSLLSGADFPYEQYF
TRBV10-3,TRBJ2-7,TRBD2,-,TGTGCCATCAGAGGACTAGCGGATGCCTACGAGCAGTACTTC,CAIRGLADAYEQYF
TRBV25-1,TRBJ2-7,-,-,TGTGCCAGCAGTGCCTTTCAGGATTACGAGCAGTACTTC,CASSAFQDYEQYF
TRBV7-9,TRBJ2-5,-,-,TGTGCCAGCACCAACTTAGTTGGGGGCCCGAAAGAGACCCAGTACTTC,CASTNLVGGPKETQYF
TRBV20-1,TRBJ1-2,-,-,TGCAGTGCTAGCACTCACCATGGCTACACCTTC,CSASTHHGYTF
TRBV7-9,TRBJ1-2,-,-,TGTGCCAGCAGATCAGGGATGGCTAACTATGGCTACACCTTC,CASRSGMANYGYTF
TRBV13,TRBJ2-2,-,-,TGTGCCAGCAGCCAAGGAGTCGGGGAGCTGTTTTTT,CASSQGVGELFF
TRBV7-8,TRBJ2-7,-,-,TGTGCCAGCAGCCCGCAGGCCAGCTCCTACGAGCAGTACTTC,CASSPQASSYEQYF
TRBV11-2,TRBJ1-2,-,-,TGTGCCAGCAGCGCAGGGTTTGGCTACACCTTC,CASSAGFGYTF
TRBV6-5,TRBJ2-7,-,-,TGTGCCAGCAGTTATCCTCGGGGCGAGCAGTACTTC,CASSYPRGEQYF
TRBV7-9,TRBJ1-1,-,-,TGTGCCAGCAGCGCAGGGGAATGGTTT,CASSAGEWF
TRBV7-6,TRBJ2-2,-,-,TGTGCCAGCAGCTTAGAGGGGGGGATCACCGGGGAGCTGTTTTTT,CASSLEGGITGELFF
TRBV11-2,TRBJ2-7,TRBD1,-,TGTGCCAGCAGCTGGGGGACAGGGGGAAAGGGGCTCTACGGCTACGAGCAGTACTTC,CASSWGTGGKGLYGYEQYF
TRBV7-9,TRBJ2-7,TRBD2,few,TGTGCCAGCAGCTCCAGGGTTTACGGGGGGATCTACGAGCAGTACTTC,CASSSRVYGGIYEQYF
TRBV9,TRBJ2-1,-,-,TGTGCCAGCAGCCCGGGGACAAGCTCCTACAATGAGCAGTTCTTC,CASSPGTSSYNEQFF
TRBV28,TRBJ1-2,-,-,TGTGCCAGCAGTTTATCCGGGGCTAACTATGGCTACACCTTC,CASSLSGANYGYTF
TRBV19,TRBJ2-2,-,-,TGTGCCAGTAGTATTAGGACCGGGGAGCTGTTTTTT,CASSIRTGELFF
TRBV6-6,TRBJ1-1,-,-,TGTGCCAGCAGTCTCCAGGAGGGAGATGCTTTCTTT,CASSLQEGDAFF
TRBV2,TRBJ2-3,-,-,TGTGCCAGCAGTGACCCCTTACTAGGAGATACGCAGTATTTT,CASSDPLLGDTQYF
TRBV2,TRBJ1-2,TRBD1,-,TGTGCCAGCAGTGAAAAGGGGACAGGGGTTGGCTACACCTTC,CASSEKGTGVGYTF
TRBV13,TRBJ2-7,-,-,TGTGCCAGCAGTCTTAGAGGAGGGGGCTTCGAGCAGTACTTC,CASSLRGGGFEQYF
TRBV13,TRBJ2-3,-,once,TGTGCCAGCAGGGGGCGGGGGCCGCGCACAGATACGCAGTATTTT,CASRGRGPRTDTQYF
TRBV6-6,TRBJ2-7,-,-,TGTGCCAGCAGTTATTCGACACTAGGGGTCGATTCGCAGTACTTC,CASSYSTLGVDSQYF
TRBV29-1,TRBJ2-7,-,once,TGCAGCGTTGAAGGGATCGGCGACGAGCAGTACTTC,CSVEGIGDEQYF
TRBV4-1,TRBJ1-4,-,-,TGCGCCAGCAGCCAAGGGTTTTTTGGAGGGGTGGGGGAAAAACTGTTTTTT,CASSQGFFGGVGEKLFF
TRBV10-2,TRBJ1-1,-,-,TGCGCCAGCAGGGCGCAGGGTACCGGCGAAGCTTTCTTT,CASRAQGTGEAFF
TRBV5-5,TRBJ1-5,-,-,TGTGCCAGCAGCTTGGTTGGCAGGGGTGGCAATCAGCCCCAGCATTTT,CASSLVGRGGNQPQHF
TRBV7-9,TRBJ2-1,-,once,TGTGCCAGCAGCTCCCCGAGGGGTATCAATGAGCAGTTCTTC,CASSSPRGINEQFF
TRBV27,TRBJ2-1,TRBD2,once,TGTGCCAGCAGTCCCCGGGGAGGGGAGAATGAGCAGTTCTTC,CASSPRGGENEQFF
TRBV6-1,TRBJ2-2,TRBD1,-,TGTGCCAGCAGGCCACGCCAGGGGGACACCGGGGAGCTGTTTTTT,CASRPRQGDTGELFF
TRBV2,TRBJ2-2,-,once,TGTGCCAGCCGCTGGGGGTTAACCGGGGAGCTGTTTTTT,CASRWGLTGELFF
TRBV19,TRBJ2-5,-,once,TGTGCCAGTAGTATAGACGGAGGGTTAGAGACCCAGTACTTC,CASSIDGGLETQYF
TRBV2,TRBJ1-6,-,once,TGTGCCGGCCAGGGGAGGGCTTGGGAGTCACCCCTCCACTTT,CAGQGRAWESPLHF
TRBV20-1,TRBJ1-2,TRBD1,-,TGCAGTGCCGGGACAGGGGTCTTC,CSAGTGVF
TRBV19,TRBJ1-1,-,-,TGTGCCAGTAGTATAGGGGGGGCGGAGAACACTGAAGCTTTCTTT,CASSIGGAENTEAFF
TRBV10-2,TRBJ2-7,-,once,TGCGCCAGCAGTTTCCAGGGGGGGCTTATCTACGAGCAGTACTTC,CASSFQGGLIYEQYF
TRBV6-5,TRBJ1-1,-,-,TGTGCCAGCAGTCAGGGCGGATTGGGCACTGAAGCTTTCTTT,CASSQGGLGTEAFF
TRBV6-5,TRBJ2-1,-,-,TGTGCCAGCAGTTACTCGAGCGGCTACAATGAGCAGTTCTTC,CASSYSSGYNEQFF
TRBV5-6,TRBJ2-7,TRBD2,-,TGTGCCAGCAGCTTGGGACTAGCGGGGGCGAAAACCTACGAGCAGTACTTC,CASSLGLAGAKTYEQYF
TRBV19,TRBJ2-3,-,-,TGTGCCAGTAGTGACCTGACAGACACAGATACGCAGTATTTT,CASSDLTDTDTQYF
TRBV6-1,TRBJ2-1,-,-,TGTGCCAGCAGTGTACTAGGGACTTCCCGAAACAATGAGCAGTTCTTC,CASSVLGTSRNNEQFF